This entry is about one TCR beta chain. Per the study methods: Estimation of nucleated cell counts relied on the amplification of reference gene primers. The table came from immunoSEQ multiplex PCR; TCRdb's copy has only in-frame clones and leaves some out. D and trimming were read from the DNA, whereas the V and J calls and clone size are those reported in that table. The table records fewer than 200,000 clones, roughly 85% of them present only once. This entry belongs to a study of blood T cell repertoires in COVID-19. Across the study: The United States, Italy and Spain supplied acute and convalescent COVID-19 samples. Sample material is recorded as cDNA or gDNA derived from T cells, B-cell-depleted T cells, or PBMCs.

With V trimmed by 6 bases and J by 1 base, 9 bases remained unmatched. The CDR3 runs 16 residues. Looked up from germline, CDR1 is SQVTM and CDR2 is ANQGSEA. The sequenced material came from peripheral blood. This receptor was identified in a man in his fifties or sixties with active or convalescent COVID-19. The chain has TRBV29-1 and TRBJ1-1; 12 bases fit TRBD1. DNA of the CDR3: TGCAGCGTCCAACCGGGACAGGGGGCGCGGAACACTGAAGCTTTCTTT. Protein sequence: CSVQPGQGARNTEAFF.